This passage covers 23 T cell receptor beta chains from one sample sequenced in a study of shared clonotypes between healthy human individuals. The method was immunoSEQ multiplex PCR; TCRdb's version includes in-frame clones alone and lacks a portion of them. The data hold approximately 980,000 clones, with around three quarters observed a single time. Sequencing used memory CD4+ T cells sorted from blood. The subset denotes: CD45RA-negative fraction. All receptors come from a man aged 18 to 29 in good health.

This clone was observed a few times. V usage is TRBV28 and J usage is TRBJ2-7; no definite D call. The CDR3 loop spans 12 amino acids. From germline, CDR1 is MDHEN and CDR2 SYDVKM. Trimming stripped 9 bases from V and 2 bases from J, with 11 bases between. The CDR3: CASLKPPYEQYF. The CDR3 bases are TGTGCCAGTTTAAAGCCTCCCTACGAGCAGTACTTC. Using reference TRBV28 and TRBJ2-7 for the parts outside the CDR3, the full variable domain is DVKVTQSSRYLVKRTGEKVFLECVQDMDHENMFWYRQDPGLGLRLIYFSYDVKMKEKGDIPEGYSVSREKKERFSLILESASTNQTSMYLCASLKPPYEQYFGPGTRLTVT.

The DNA for the CDR3 is TGTGCCAGCAGAAGGACAGGGGGCATCACCGGGGAGCTGTTTTTT. The encoded protein is CASRRTGGITGELFF. The chain joins TRBV6-1 to TRBJ2-2, with 11 bases that match TRBD1. The CDR3 is 15 residues long. Trimming cost V 6 bases and J 4 bases; bases outside gene matches: 4. In germline, CDR1 is MNHNS, CDR2 SASEGT.

The table lists this clone with a few counts. This chain uses TRBV6-1 with TRBJ2-2; 8 positions match TRBD1. The ends lost 6 bases at V and 4 bases at J; junction bases unmatched: 7. Germline values: CDR1 MNHNS, CDR2 SASEGT. CDR3 length equals 15 residues. CDR3 in DNA: TGTGCCAGCAGCCGGACAGGGATCGGCACCGGGGAGCTGTTTTTT. Translating it yields CASSRTGIGTGELFF.

V gene TRBV7-2 combines with J gene TRBJ2-3; 16 nucleotides line up with TRBD2. Unmatched junction bases numbered 4, after V lost 6 bases and J lost 4 bases. CDR1 SGHTA and CDR2 FQGNSA come from the germline V gene. The CDR3 is 16 amino acids. The CDR3 region has the DNA TGTGCCAGCAGTCGGGGACTAGCGGGAGGGCCAGATACGCAGTATTTT. Its protein is CASSRGLAGGPDTQYF.

The rearrangement joins TRBV7-9 to TRBJ1-2; no reliable D call. The germline V gene encodes CDR1 SEHNR and CDR2 FQNEAQ (reference sequence). V was shortened by 7 bases and J by 4 bases, with 13 bases between the two germline ends. CDR3 length: 13 amino acids. CDR3 sequence reads: CASTMTLFYGYTF. The DNA of the CDR3 is TGTGCCAGCACCATGACCCTTTTCTATGGCTACACCTTC.

The chain carries TRBV5-1 and TRBJ2-1; no clear D gene. V lost 5 bases to trimming and J lost 9 bases, with 18 bases between them. This CDR3 has 14 amino acids. Germline CDR1 reads SGHRS; CDR2 reads YFSETQ. The DNA of the CDR3 is TGCGCCAGCAGGGAGCTGGAGCTGGTCGGTGAGCAGTTCTTC. Translated: CASRELELVGEQFF.

In its sample, this clone was seen a few times. Other DNA sequences in the same sample also yield this CDR3. V and J are TRBV5-1 and TRBJ1-1; tentative D call: TRBD1 (5 bases). Between the trimmed V and J ends, which lost 1 base and 0 bases, there was a span of 7 bases. The CDR3 consists of 14 residues. CDR1 and CDR2 from the germline V gene are SGHRS and YFSETQ. The CDR3: CASSLRGMNTEAFF. CDR3 sequence (DNA): TGCGCCAGCAGCTTGCGGGGGATGAACACTGAAGCTTTCTTT. Combining the CDR3 with reference TRBV5-1 and TRBJ1-1 gives the whole variable domain KAGVTQTPRYLIKTRGQQVTLSCSPISGHRSVSWYQQTPGQGLQFLFEYFSETQRNKGNFPGRFSGRQFSNSRSEMNVSTLELGDSALYLCASSLRGMNTEAFFGQGTRLTVV.

The V call is TRBV2, the J call TRBJ2-7; a weak D match, TRBD2 (6 bases). CDR3 length equals 14 residues. V lost 4 bases to trimming and J lost 3 bases, with 13 bases between them. CDR1 and CDR2 from the germline V gene are SNHLY and FYNNEI. The CDR3 loop is CASSGGVLVYEQYF. CDR3 nucleotide sequence: TGTGCCAGCAGTGGGGGGGTACTGGTCTACGAGCAGTACTTC.

V gene TRBV4-3 combines with J gene TRBJ2-3, with 10 bases lining up with TRBD2. Germline values: CDR1 LGHNA, CDR2 YSLEER. The CDR3 extends over 16 amino acids. With V trimmed by 0 bases and J by 1 base, 1 base remained unmatched. In DNA form, the CDR3 reads TGCGCCAGCAGCCAAGATCTAGCGGGAGGCACAGATACGCAGTATTTT. It encodes CASSQDLAGGTDTQYF.

This clone was recorded a few times. The chain links TRBV30 to TRBJ1-2; 8 bases are shared with TRBD1. Germline loops: CDR1 GTSNPN, CDR2 SVGIG (reference sequence). V gave up 5 bases and J gave up 3 bases; unmatched junction bases: 8. CDR3 length: 14 residues. CDR3 region: CAWGNRGDDYGYTF. Here the CDR3 DNA reads TGTGCCTGGGGCAACAGGGGGGACGACTATGGCTACACCTTC.

This chain connects TRBV6-5 to TRBJ2-2; D is unresolved. CDR1 and CDR2 from the germline V gene are MNHEY and SVGAGI. Trimming shortened V by 5 bases and J by 1 base, and 11 bases separated the two germline ends. This CDR3 region has 15 residues. The CDR3 DNA reads as TGTGCCAGCAGTAGAGACCCGAGGAACACCGGGGAGCTGTTTTTT. Residues: CASSRDPRNTGELFF.

This chain links TRBV7-9 with TRBJ1-4, with D tentatively TRBD1 (6 bases). This CDR3 is 14 amino acids long. Germline values: CDR1 SEHNR, CDR2 FQNEAQ (reference sequence). V lost 8 bases and J lost 4, with 14 bases in between. Here the CDR3 reads CASGRDNFNEKLFF. CDR3 nucleotides: TGTGCCAGCGGTAGGGACAACTTTAATGAAAAACTGTTTTTT.

The chain has TRBV6-4 and TRBJ2-1; TRBD1 matches at 7 bases. The junction had 5 bases not matched to a gene; V was cut back by 5 bases and J by 7 bases. The CDR3 totals 13 residues. Germline V gene data show CDR1 as MRHNA and CDR2 as SNTAGT. The DNA for the CDR3 is TGTGCCAGCAGTCCGAGACAGGGAAATGAGCAGTTCTTC. Amino acid sequence: CASSPRQGNEQFF.

The chain uses TRBV6-4 and TRBJ1-2; no clear D gene. Trimming removed 4 bases at V and 2 bases at J, with 17 bases between. This CDR3 has 16 residues. Germline values: CDR1 MRHNA, CDR2 SNTAGT. CDR3 DNA: TGTGCCAGCAGTGCGGACGGGTCACTACGGAACTATGGCTACACCTTC. Its protein product is CASSADGSLRNYGYTF.

This clone was counted a single time. This rearrangement joins TRBV6-5 to TRBJ2-3; 9 nucleotides agree with TRBD2. Germline CDR1 MNHEY, CDR2 SVGAGI. The CDR3 sequence is 15 residues long. V trimming: 6 bases; J trimming: 3 bases; junction bases outside the gene matches: 7. For the CDR3, the DNA is TGTGCCAGCAGGAAATTAGCGGGAGCAACAGATACGCAGTATTTT. It translates to CASRKLAGATDTQYF.

The DNA for the CDR3 is TGTGCCAGCTCACCTACAGGGAAACAGCCCCAGCATTTT. Translated: CASSPTGKQPQHF. V is TRBV18 and J is TRBJ1-5; D might be TRBD1 (6 bases). Trimming left V 3 bases short and J 7 bases short, with 10 bases between. The CDR3 covers 13 residues. Per germline, CDR1 KGHSH and CDR2 LQKENI.

The chain combines TRBV5-4 with TRBJ1-2; 7 bases are a match to TRBD1. This CDR3 comprises 14 residues. Germline CDR1 is SGHNT and CDR2 is YYREEE (reference sequence). With 3 bases clipped from V and 3 bases from J, the junction kept 5 bases outside the gene matches. CDR3 in amino acids: CASSSSGGDYGYTF. The DNA of the CDR3 is TGTGCCAGCAGCTCCTCAGGGGGGGACTATGGCTACACCTTC.

This rearrangement joins TRBV9 to TRBJ1-4, with D possibly TRBD1 on 6 matching bases. Per germline, CDR1 SGDLS and CDR2 YYNGEE. This CDR3 is 15 amino acids long. V dropped 2 bases and J dropped 10 bases, with 18 bases sitting between them. The CDR3 here is CASSVNGLGGGKLFF. CDR3 DNA: TGTGCCAGCAGCGTCAATGGTCTGGGGGGCGGAAAACTGTTTTTT.

The chain is built from TRBV20-1 and TRBJ1-2; TRBD1 matches 7 bases. Trimming at V came to 6 bases and at J to 7 bases, leaving 5 bases not matched to a gene. The germline CDR1 and CDR2 sequences are DFQATT and SNEGSKA (reference sequence). The CDR3 is 11 amino acids. In DNA form, the CDR3 reads TGCAGTGCGAGGGGGCTTGGTGGCTACACCTTC. This encodes CSARGLGGYTF.

The CDR3 DNA is TGTGCCAGCAGTGAAGGGGCAGGCCAACTCTACGAGCAGTACTTC. As protein: CASSEGAGQLYEQYF. This chain connects TRBV6-1 to TRBJ2-7, with D unresolved. Germline CDR1 and CDR2: MNHNS and SASEGT. The CDR3 is 15 amino acids. V was cut by 1 base and J by 3 bases, with 13 bases left in between.

In its sample, this clone was seen a few times. The rearrangement links TRBV5-4 to TRBJ2-1; D is unresolved. Germline V lookup: CDR1 SGHNT, CDR2 YYREEE (reference sequence). The CDR3 length is 12 residues. V lost 3 bases and J 9 bases, leaving 10 bases between the germline ends. The CDR3 here is CASSSRTPEQFF. CDR3 sequence (DNA): TGTGCCAGCAGCTCTAGAACCCCTGAGCAGTTCTTC.

The chain combines TRBV20-1 with TRBJ2-7, with D hard to call. V lost 3 bases and J 0 bases, leaving 3 bases between the germline ends. Germline CDR1 DFQATT, CDR2 SNEGSKA (reference sequence). The CDR3 has 11 amino acids. DNA of the CDR3: TGCAGTGCTAGGAACTCCTACGAGCAGTACTTC. Translation gives CSARNSYEQYF.

The genes are TRBV19 and TRBJ1-1; D may be TRBD1 (6 bases). V was shortened by 7 bases and J by 1 base, with 10 bases between the two germline ends. CDR1 and CDR2 (germline): LNHDA, SQIVND (reference sequence). This CDR3 contains 13 residues. CDR3 protein: CASTAQGNTEAFF. CDR3 DNA sequence: TGTGCCAGTACCGCACAGGGGAACACTGAAGCTTTCTTT. The full variable domain, in which reference TRBV19 and TRBJ1-1 provide the parts outside the CDR3, is DGGITQSPKYLFRKEGQNVTLSCEQNLNHDAMYWYRQDPGQGLRLIYYSQIVNDFQKGDIAEGYSVSREKKESFPLTVTSAQKNPTAFYLCASTAQGNTEAFFGQGTRLTVV.